These 15 T cell receptor beta chains came from one sample sequenced in a study of tumor-infiltrating lymphocytes in oesophageal squamous cell carcinoma. TCRdb ran MiXCR on the PCR reads and lists one entry per CDR3 protein. Of thousands of distinct CDR3 sequences in the sample, over 12% are singletons; the top ten hold roughly 25%. Sequencing was done on a sample of normal esophageal tissue next to the tumor. The receptors derive from a male donor with esophageal squamous cell carcinoma.

This clonotype is termed large. The rearrangement joins TRBV7-8 to TRBJ1-1, with 7 bases that match TRBD1. CDR3 length equals 15 residues. V trimming: 5 bases; J trimming: 1 base; junction bases outside the gene matches: 7. Germline CDR1 is SGHVS and CDR2 is FQNEAQ. For the CDR3, the DNA is TGTGCCAGCAGCCGCGCAAGGGGGCGGAACACTGAAGCTTTCTTT. It is translated as CASSRARGRNTEAFF.

This clonotype is labeled as medium-sized (0.01 to 0.1%). The rearrangement links TRBV6-1 to TRBJ2-1, with TRBD2 matching 13 bases. CDR1 is MNHNS, CDR2 SASEGT, per germline. J lost 9 bases, V lost 10 bases, and 6 bases had no gene match. The CDR3 has 13 amino acids. CDR3 bases: TGTGCCACCGAACTAGCGGGGGGGCTTGAGCAGTTCTTC. This gives the protein CATELAGGLEQFF.

The chain is built from TRBV3-1 and TRBJ1-1; D unresolved. V lost 2 bases to trimming and J lost 4 bases, with 8 bases between them. Per the germline V gene, CDR1 is LGHDT and CDR2 is YNNKEL (reference sequence). CDR3 size: 13 residues. In DNA form, the CDR3 reads TGTGCCAGCAGCCAAAATGTGCGCACTGAAGCTTTCTTT. This gives the protein CASSQNVRTEAFF.

This clonotype was observed many times. This chain joins TRBV7-9 and TRBJ2-7; no clear D gene. The CDR3 runs 15 residues. Per the germline V gene, CDR1 is SEHNR and CDR2 is FQNEAQ (reference sequence). The V gene lost 5 bases and the J gene lost 1 base, with 15 bases spanning the gap. CDR3 sequence: CASSNTWELSYEQYF. The DNA of the CDR3 is TGTGCCAGCAGCAATACCTGGGAACTTTCCTACGAGCAGTACTTC.

CDR3 in amino acids: CASSLSGTSSDEQYF. The CDR3 DNA reads TGTGCCAGCAGCTTGTCCGGGACTAGCTCCGATGAGCAGTACTTC. V usage is TRBV11-2 and J usage is TRBJ2-5, with 9 nucleotides matching TRBD2. Germline CDR1 is SGHAT and CDR2 is FQNNGV. The V segment lost 3 bases and the J segment 11 bases; nucleotides outside the gene matches: 13. The CDR3 sequence is 15 residues long.

This clonotype was counted ten times or more. This chain joins TRBV6-1 and TRBJ1-4; 9 positions match TRBD1. The V and J ends lost 8 bases and 4 bases, in that order; junction bases with no gene match: 5. Germline CDR1 is MNHNS and CDR2 is SASEGT. The CDR3 spans 14 residues. The CDR3: CASGQGSFNEKLFF. DNA of the CDR3: TGTGCCAGCGGACAGGGGTCTTTTAATGAAAAACTGTTTTTT.

In its sample, this clonotype was seen many times. The chain employs TRBV19 and TRBJ1-1; D is unclear. Looked up from germline, CDR1 is LNHDA and CDR2 is SQIVND (reference sequence). Trimming left V 5 bases short and J 4 bases short, with 20 bases between. The CDR3 consists of 16 residues. The CDR3 loop is CASSAVRGVGRTEAFF. The CDR3 bases are TGTGCCAGTAGTGCCGTAAGAGGCGTAGGACGCACTGAAGCTTTCTTT.

The chain combines TRBV3-1 with TRBJ2-4; no definite D call. With the DNA end fitting TRBJ2-1 better, the J assignment may be wrong. The CDR3 runs to 12 residues. From germline, CDR1 is LGHDT and CDR2 YNNKEL (reference sequence). Written as DNA, the CDR3 is TGTGCCAGCAGCCAAGGTTATTTTCCTCAGTTCTTC. Its protein is CASSQGYFPQFF.

In its sample, this clonotype was seen many times. The chain employs TRBV5-1 and TRBJ2-5; possible D gene TRBD2, 6 bases. The germline V gene encodes CDR1 SGHRS and CDR2 YFSETQ. The CDR3 is made up of 13 amino acids. The ends were cut back, 1 base at V and 5 bases at J, with 9 bases in the middle. The CDR3 nucleotides are TGCGCCAGCAGCTTGCGGGGGATGGAGACCCAGTACTTC. Protein sequence: CASSLRGMETQYF. The variable domain in full, completed from reference TRBV5-1 and TRBJ2-5, reads KAGVTQTPRYLIKTRGQQVTLSCSPISGHRSVSWYQQTPGQGLQFLFEYFSETQRNKGNFPGRFSGRQFSNSRSEMNVSTLELGDSALYLCASSLRGMETQYFGPGTRLLVL.

This clonotype was seen many times. The chain combines TRBV6-2 or TRBV6-3 with TRBJ2-2; D possibly corresponds to TRBD1 (6 bases). Germline V gene data show CDR1 as MNHEY and CDR2 as SVGEGT. The length of the CDR3 is 17 residues. V shed 2 bases and J shed 1 base, with 14 bases lying between them. In nucleotides, the CDR3 is TGTGCCAGCAGTTACCAAACGGGACACCTGAACACCGGGGAGCTGTTTTTT. It is translated as CASSYQTGHLNTGELFF.

As for this clonotype: No DNA is shown, since the ends of the CDR3 on it are uncertain; the CDR3 is the one TCRdb lists. The chain joins TRBV7-9 to TRBJ1-1; TRBD1 is taken as the D call from the table, unchecked against the DNA. The CDR3 is 17 residues long, ends included. Germline lookup yields CDR1 SEHNR and CDR2 FQNEAQ (reference sequence). This chain's CDR3 is CASSLKVGQGIDSERFF.

By share, this clonotype counts as medium-sized. The V call is TRBV7-6, the J call TRBJ2-7; 9 positions match TRBD1. V trimming: 2 bases; J trimming: 5 bases; junction bases outside the gene matches: 7. The CDR3 sequence is 15 residues long. Germline-derived CDR1 and CDR2 are SGHVS and FNYEAQ. For the CDR3, the DNA is TGTGCCAGCAGCTTAACAGGGGGCGCTTTCCACGAGCAGTACTTC. Residues: CASSLTGGAFHEQYF. Using reference TRBV7-6 and TRBJ2-7 for the parts outside the CDR3, the full variable domain is GAGVSQSPRYKVTKRGQDVALRCDPISGHVSLYWYRQALGQGPEFLTYFNYEAQQDKSGLPNDRFSAERPEGSISTLTIQRTEQRDSAMYRCASSLTGGAFHEQYFGPGTRLTVT.

Points on this clonotype: The conserved phenylalanine or tryptophan is not found at the CDR3 terminus, so this likely reflects a read error. The DNA is omitted, as the CDR3 cannot be located on it reliably, and the CDR3 follows TCRdb's listing. This sequence joins TRBV7-2 and TRBJ2-3; the D call of TRBD1 is as the table states it, not checked on the DNA. Per germline, CDR1 SGHTA and CDR2 FQGNSA. The CDR3 numbers 12 amino acids, ends counted. The CDR3 protein is CARSSPCYEQYG.

This clonotype came up many times. The rearrangement uses TRBV3-1 and TRBJ2-1; no firm D call. Germline CDR1 is LGHDT and CDR2 is YNNKEL (reference sequence). The V gene lost 4 bases and the J gene lost 6 bases, with 7 bases spanning the gap. The CDR3 covers 12 residues. CDR3 loop: CASSLLVNEQFF. For the CDR3, the DNA is TGTGCCAGCAGCCTACTGGTCAATGAGCAGTTCTTC.

The sample holds many counts of this clonotype. Because it lacks the conserved phenylalanine or tryptophan at the end, this CDR3 is likely a read error. No DNA is shown, since the ends of the CDR3 on it are uncertain; the CDR3 is the one TCRdb lists. The V call is TRBV12-3 or TRBV12-4, the J call TRBJ2-7; the D call TRBD1 from the table was never checked on the DNA. From its first to its last residue, the CDR3 has 19 amino acids. This CDR3 reads CASRKRQEERLHYGYTFGS.